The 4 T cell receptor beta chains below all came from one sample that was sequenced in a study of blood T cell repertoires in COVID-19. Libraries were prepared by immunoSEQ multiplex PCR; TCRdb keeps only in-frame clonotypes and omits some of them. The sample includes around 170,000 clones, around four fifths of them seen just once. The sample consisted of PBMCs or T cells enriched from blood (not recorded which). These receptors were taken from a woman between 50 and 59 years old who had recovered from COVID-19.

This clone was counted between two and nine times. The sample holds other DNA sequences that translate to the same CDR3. CDR3 sequence reads: CASSFQGAYGYTF. DNA for the CDR3: TGTGCCAGCAGTTTTCAGGGGGCTTATGGCTACACCTTC. This rearrangement joins TRBV27 to TRBJ1-2; TRBD1 agrees at 8 bases. The CDR3 runs 13 residues. Germline CDR1 and CDR2: MNHEY and SMNVEV (reference sequence). The V segment lost 3 bases and the J segment 5 bases; nucleotides outside the gene matches: 2.

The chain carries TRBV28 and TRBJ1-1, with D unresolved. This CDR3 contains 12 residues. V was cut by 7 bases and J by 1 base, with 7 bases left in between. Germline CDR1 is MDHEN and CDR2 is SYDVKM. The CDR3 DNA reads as TGTGCCAGCATCACACGGAACACTGAAGCTTTCTTT. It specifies CASITRNTEAFF.

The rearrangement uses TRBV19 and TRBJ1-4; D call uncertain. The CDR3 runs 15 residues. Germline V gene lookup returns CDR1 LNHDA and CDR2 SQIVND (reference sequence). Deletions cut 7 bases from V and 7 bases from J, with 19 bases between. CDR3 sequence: CASKSSRVLLEKLFF. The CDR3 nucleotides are TGTGCCAGTAAGTCATCCCGCGTCCTCCTTGAAAAACTGTTTTTT.

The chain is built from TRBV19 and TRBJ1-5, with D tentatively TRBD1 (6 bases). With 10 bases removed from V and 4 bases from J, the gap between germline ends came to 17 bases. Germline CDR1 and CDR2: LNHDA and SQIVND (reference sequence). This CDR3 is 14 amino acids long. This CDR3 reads CATSSDQGNQPQHF. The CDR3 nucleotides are TGTGCCACTTCGTCGGATCAGGGGAATCAGCCCCAGCATTTT.